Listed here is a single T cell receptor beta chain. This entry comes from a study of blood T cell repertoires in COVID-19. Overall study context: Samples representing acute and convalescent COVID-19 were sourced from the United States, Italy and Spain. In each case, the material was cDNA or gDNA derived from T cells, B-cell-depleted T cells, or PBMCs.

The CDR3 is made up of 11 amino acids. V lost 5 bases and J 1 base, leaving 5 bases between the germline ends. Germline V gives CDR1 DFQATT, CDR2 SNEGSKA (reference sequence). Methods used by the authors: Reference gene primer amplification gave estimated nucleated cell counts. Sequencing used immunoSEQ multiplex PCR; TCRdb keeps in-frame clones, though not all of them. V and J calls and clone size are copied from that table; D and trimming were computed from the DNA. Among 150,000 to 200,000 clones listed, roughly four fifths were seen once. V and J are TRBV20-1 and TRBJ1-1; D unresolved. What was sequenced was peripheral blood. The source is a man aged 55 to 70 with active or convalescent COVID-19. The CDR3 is CSARENTEAFF. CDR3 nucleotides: TGCAGTGCTCGGGAGAACACTGAAGCTTTCTTT.